What follows are 27 T cell receptor beta chains derived from one specimen sequenced in a study of shared clonotypes between healthy human individuals. Libraries were prepared by immunoSEQ multiplex PCR; TCRdb keeps only in-frame clonotypes and omits some of them. Among roughly 2.2 million clones listed, 85% to 95% were seen once. Sequencing used naive CD4+ T cells from PBMCs. Subset denoted: CD45RA+ positively selected. These receptors were obtained from a young man in good health. Some clones in this sample may be carry-over from other donors' samples.

The V and J genes are TRBV29-1 and TRBJ2-1; 7 nucleotides line up with TRBD2. The CDR3 contains 15 residues. The germline CDR1 and CDR2 sequences are SQVTM and ANQGSEA. Trimming cost V 4 bases and J 1 base; bases outside gene matches: 7. The CDR3 coding sequence is TGCAGCGTTGCACAGCTAGCGGAATCCTACAATGAGCAGTTCTTC. Translated: CSVAQLAESYNEQFF.

This clone has a single count. This chain connects TRBV11-2 to TRBJ2-3; D is perhaps TRBD2 (5 bases). This CDR3 spans 16 amino acids. Germline CDR1 reads SGHAT; CDR2 reads FQNNGV. V dropped 11 bases and J dropped 6 bases, with 27 bases sitting between them. The CDR3 DNA follows: TGTGCCTCAACGGGGAAAGAGGGATTAAGGTGGGATACGCAGTATTTT. This codes for CASTGKEGLRWDTQYF.

This rearrangement joins TRBV18 to TRBJ2-3, with 7 bases fitting TRBD1. The CDR3 length is 14 residues. Germline CDR1 reads KGHSH; CDR2 reads LQKENI. J gave up 5 bases and V 5 bases, and 7 bases lay outside the gene matches. CDR3 nucleotide sequence: TGTGCCAGCTCATCAGGGACAGACCGAGATACGCAGTATTTT. The encoded protein is CASSSGTDRDTQYF.

The chain has TRBV7-3 and TRBJ2-1, with D tentatively TRBD2 (5 bases). From germline, CDR1 is SGHTA and CDR2 FQGTGA. Trimming shortened V by 5 bases and J by 11 bases, and 19 bases separated the two germline ends. The CDR3 contains 14 residues. CDR3 bases: TGTGCCAGCAGCGCCTCCGGGAACGCCATGAAGCAGTTCTTC. This sequence encodes CASSASGNAMKQFF.

J is TRBJ2-4 and V is TRBV5-1; the match to TRBD1 covers 8 bases. The germline V gene encodes CDR1 SGHRS and CDR2 YFSETQ. The CDR3 has 14 residues. With 1 base clipped from V and 7 bases from J, the junction kept 4 bases outside the gene matches. Here the CDR3 reads CASSLTDRANIQYF. The CDR3, as DNA: TGCGCCAGCAGCTTGACGGACAGGGCCAACATTCAGTACTTC.

This clone was detected once. This chain's CDR3 is CASSQERDYNEQFF. The CDR3 bases are TGCGCCAGCAGCCAAGAGCGGGACTACAATGAGCAGTTCTTC. The chain links TRBV4-1 to TRBJ2-1, with D possibly matching TRBD2 (6 bases). Trimming removed 0 bases from V and 3 bases from J, with 6 bases in between. Germline CDR1 and CDR2: MGHRA and YSYEKL. The CDR3 runs to 14 residues.

The chain carries TRBV2 and TRBJ1-2, with D unclear. CDR1 is SNHLY, CDR2 FYNNEI, per germline. The CDR3 runs to 15 residues. The V end lost 2 bases, the J end lost 0 bases, and 10 bases lay between the germline ends. The CDR3 region is CASSEFRQTNYGYTF. The CDR3 nucleotides are TGTGCCAGCAGTGAATTTCGGCAGACTAACTATGGCTACACCTTC.

A single count supports this clone. The chain couples TRBV11-3 to TRBJ1-1; D is possibly TRBD1 (6 bases). Germline V gene lookup returns CDR1 SGHNT and CDR2 YENEEA. This CDR3 contains 13 residues. V was pared by 5 bases and J by 1 base, with 8 bases between. The CDR3 region has the DNA TGTGCCAGCAGCCAACAGGGGAACACTGAAGCTTTCTTT. Protein sequence: CASSQQGNTEAFF.

The CDR3 coding sequence is TGTGCCAGCAGGTCAACAGGCACAGATACGCAGTATTTT. Its protein product is CASRSTGTDTQYF. This chain uses TRBV7-2 with TRBJ2-3; D ambiguous. Germline lookup yields CDR1 SGHTA and CDR2 FQGNSA. Trimming left V 6 bases short and J 1 base short, with 8 bases between. The CDR3 loop spans 13 amino acids.

V usage is TRBV7-8 and J usage is TRBJ1-3; a weak D match, TRBD1 (6 bases). V lost 1 base to trimming and J lost 2 bases, with 15 bases between them. Germline-derived CDR1 and CDR2 are SGHVS and FQNEAQ. The CDR3 consists of 17 residues. This CDR3 reads CASSLVTGMGAGNTIYF. CDR3 DNA: TGTGCCAGCAGCTTAGTCACAGGGATGGGAGCTGGAAACACCATATATTTT.

The V and J genes are TRBV11-2 and TRBJ2-7, with unresolved D. V was pared by 4 bases and J by 4 bases, with 8 bases between. Germline V lookup: CDR1 SGHAT, CDR2 FQNNGV. The CDR3 spans 12 residues. CDR3 amino acids: CASSSREYEQYF. The CDR3 nucleotides read TGTGCCAGCAGCTCCAGAGAGTACGAGCAGTACTTC.

This sequence joins TRBV28 and TRBJ2-7; 7 nucleotides line up with TRBD1. Germline V gives CDR1 MDHEN, CDR2 SYDVKM. The V segment lost 6 bases and the J segment 3 bases; nucleotides outside the gene matches: 11. This CDR3 comprises 15 residues. The CDR3: CASRYGTVKNYEQYF. CDR3 sequence (DNA): TGTGCCAGCAGATACGGGACAGTTAAAAACTACGAGCAGTACTTC.

The gene calls are TRBV9 and TRBJ1-2; D is undetermined. The CDR3 covers 14 residues. Trimming shortened V by 0 bases and J by 4 bases, and 10 bases separated the two germline ends. Germline V CDR1 and CDR2: SGDLS, YYNGEE. CDR3 DNA: TGTGCCAGCAGCGTAGAGATCAGGAGCTATGGCTACACCTTC. Translated: CASSVEIRSYGYTF.

The chain carries TRBV13 and TRBJ1-1; D is undetermined. V was pared by 4 bases and J by 1 base, with 16 bases between. The length of the CDR3 is 16 residues. Looked up from germline, CDR1 is PRHDT and CDR2 is FYEKMQ (reference sequence). The CDR3 is CASSSRRILGNTEAFF. The CDR3 DNA sequence: TGTGCCAGCAGCTCGCGTCGCATCCTGGGGAACACTGAAGCTTTCTTT.

The chain uses TRBV4-1 and TRBJ1-2; 7 bases agree with TRBD1. The germline V gene encodes CDR1 MGHRA and CDR2 YSYEKL. V lost 1 base, J lost 8 bases, and 7 bases stayed unmatched. The CDR3 runs 14 residues. The DNA for the CDR3 is TGCGCCAGCAGCCAAGTGGGCAGGGGGGACGGCTACACCTTC. It codes for CASSQVGRGDGYTF.

The chain carries TRBV28 and TRBJ2-3; 13 bases line up with TRBD2. CDR3 length equals 15 residues. V lost 5 bases to trimming and J lost 6 bases; unmatched junction nucleotides: 5. CDR1 and CDR2 from the germline V gene are MDHEN and SYDVKM. DNA for the CDR3: TGTGCCAGCAGTCCCGGACTAGCGGGAGTGGATACGCAGTATTTT. This codes for CASSPGLAGVDTQYF.

CDR3 loop: CASSQLNGGNTEAFF. For the CDR3, the DNA is TGTGCCAGCAGCCAATTAAACGGGGGGAACACTGAAGCTTTCTTT. This chain connects TRBV7-9 to TRBJ1-1; TRBD1 is a possible D gene (5 bases). The V end lost 5 bases, the J end lost 1 base, and 14 bases lay between the germline ends. CDR3 length: 15 residues. Germline V gene data show CDR1 as SEHNR and CDR2 as FQNEAQ (reference sequence).

This rearrangement joins TRBV2 to TRBJ2-5, with D perhaps TRBD2 (6 bases). The CDR3 loop spans 14 amino acids. Trimming took off 7 bases at V and 1 base at J, with 13 bases between the two ends. Germline V CDR1 and CDR2: SNHLY, FYNNEI. CDR3 amino acids: CASMGGRFQETQYF. The CDR3 DNA sequence: TGTGCCAGCATGGGGGGTCGCTTCCAAGAGACCCAGTACTTC.

In DNA, the CDR3 is TGTGCCAGCAGTGGGCAGGGGATAACCTACGAGCAGTACTTC. It yields the protein CASSGQGITYEQYF. The chain recombines TRBV25-1 with TRBJ2-7; TRBD1 is a possible D gene (6 bases). Germline V gene data show CDR1 as MGHDK and CDR2 as SYGVNS. This CDR3 has 14 residues. Trimming pared 4 bases from V and 2 bases from J, leaving 12 bases between.

The V gene is TRBV15, the J gene TRBJ1-1; D perhaps matches TRBD1 (5 bases). CDR1 is LNHNV, CDR2 YYDKDF, per germline (reference sequence). CDR3 length: 15 residues. The V end was cut by 1 base, the J end by 1 base, with 10 bases between. DNA of the CDR3: TGTGCCACCAGCAGAGGGGCGGGGGGGAACACTGAAGCTTTCTTT. The encoded protein is CATSRGAGGNTEAFF.

The gene calls are TRBV6-1 and TRBJ2-7; no firm D call. The germline V gene encodes CDR1 MNHNS and CDR2 SASEGT. The germline V and J ends were trimmed by 3 bases and 4 bases, with 10 bases remaining between them. This CDR3 comprises 13 residues. The CDR3 DNA follows: TGTGCCAGCAGTGAGAGACACATTTACGAGCAGTACTTC. Amino acid sequence: CASSERHIYEQYF.

The chain combines TRBV4-1 with TRBJ2-3, with 11 bases that match TRBD2. Germline CDR1 and CDR2: MGHRA and YSYEKL. With V trimmed by 3 bases and J by 1 base, 6 bases remained unmatched. This CDR3 region has 17 residues. The CDR3 is CASSHVSGRAGTDTQYF. The CDR3 DNA reads TGCGCCAGCAGCCATGTTAGCGGGAGGGCCGGCACAGATACGCAGTATTTT.

J is TRBJ1-2 and V is TRBV6-5; 9 bases fit TRBD1. J gave up 8 bases and V 6 bases, and 13 bases lay outside the gene matches. The CDR3 has 15 amino acids. Germline V gives CDR1 MNHEY, CDR2 SVGAGI. The CDR3 sequence is CASRAPTDRGRGYTF. Here the CDR3 DNA reads TGTGCCAGCAGGGCTCCGACGGACAGGGGTCGCGGCTACACCTTC.

The chain combines TRBV28 with TRBJ2-2; 7 nucleotides match TRBD2. CDR1 MDHEN and CDR2 SYDVKM come from the germline V gene. CDR3 length: 15 residues. Trimming took 3 bases from V and 1 from J; bases not matched to a gene: 2. The CDR3 spells CASSFASGNTGELFF. The CDR3 bases are TGTGCCAGCAGTTTTGCTAGCGGGAACACCGGGGAGCTGTTTTTT.

This chain joins TRBV7-6 and TRBJ2-7, with 7 bases matching TRBD1. The germline CDR1 and CDR2 sequences are SGHVS and FNYEAQ. Trimming cost V 5 bases and J 0 bases; bases outside gene matches: 4. This CDR3 spans 14 amino acids. CDR3 region: CASSHRDSSYEQYF. The CDR3 DNA reads as TGTGCCAGCAGCCACCGGGACAGCTCCTACGAGCAGTACTTC.

This rearrangement joins TRBV4-3 to TRBJ2-7, with TRBD2 matching over 12 bases. Losses at the gene ends were 2 bases for V and 3 bases for J; bases not matched to a gene: 5. This CDR3 spans 16 amino acids. Germline CDR1 is LGHNA and CDR2 is YSLEER. The CDR3 here is CASSQLRLAGVYEQYF. The DNA for the CDR3 is TGCGCCAGCAGCCAATTGCGACTAGCGGGAGTCTACGAGCAGTACTTC.

The V gene is TRBV5-1, the J gene TRBJ1-2; TRBD1 aligns across 7 bases. The CDR3 runs 20 residues. The germline gives CDR1 SGHRS, CDR2 YFSETQ. Trimming removed 2 bases from V and 4 bases from J; junction bases left unmatched: 23. CDR3 coding DNA: TGCGCCAGCAGCTTAGGAGGGACAGAGATGACGAAATTCATCGGCTATGGCTACACCTTC. Protein sequence: CASSLGGTEMTKFIGYGYTF.